The 21 T cell receptor beta chains reported below all come from one sample, sequenced in a study of neoadjuvant anti-PD-1 for oral cavity cancer. The data were produced by immunoSEQ multiplex PCR, yet TCRdb's version contains in-frame clones alone and is incomplete. The top ten hold around 3.5% of the sample, which has about 8,100 clones, 62% seen once. Time point described: after neoadjuvant nivolumab, at surgical resection. Here the sequenced sample was PBMCs, taken after nivolumab (anti-PD-1) treatment. Every receptor here comes from a person aged 40 to 85 with oral cavity squamous cell carcinoma.

The rearrangement joins TRBV30 to TRBJ1-3; D remains unclear. Looked up from germline, CDR1 is GTSNPN and CDR2 is SVGIG (reference sequence). The CDR3 sequence is 14 residues long. V was clipped by 5 bases and J by 4 bases, with 15 bases between them. The CDR3 loop reads CAWGSGGLGNTIYF. CDR3 sequence (DNA): TGTGCCTGGGGAAGTGGAGGGCTGGGAAACACCATATATTTT.

This clone was observed a single time. The chain couples TRBV2 to TRBJ2-3, with 7 bases aligning to TRBD2. This CDR3 spans 17 amino acids. The V gene end was trimmed by 0 bases and the J gene end by 6 bases; junction bases not matched to a gene: 12. Germline V gives CDR1 SNHLY, CDR2 FYNNEI. The CDR3 coding sequence is TGTGCCAGCAGTGAAGCGCGTTCTAGCGGATTAATGGATACGCAGTATTTT. Translating it yields CASSEARSSGLMDTQYF.

This chain links TRBV29-1 with TRBJ2-3, with 7 bases fitting TRBD2. Trimming removed 6 bases from V and 1 base from J; junction bases left unmatched: 7. Germline values: CDR1 SQVTM, CDR2 ANQGSEA. CDR3 size: 14 residues. CDR3 in DNA: TGCAGCGTCGGGACCGCGGGGGGCACAGATACGCAGTATTTT. It codes for CSVGTAGGTDTQYF.

The rearrangement joins TRBV6-1 to TRBJ1-1; no firm D call. The CDR3 consists of 15 residues. Germline CDR1 reads MNHNS; CDR2 reads SASEGT. The germline V and J ends were trimmed by 4 bases and 4 bases, with 16 bases remaining between them. This CDR3 reads CASSVSEDSATEAFF. CDR3 nucleotide sequence: TGTGCCAGCAGTGTTAGTGAGGACTCTGCCACTGAAGCTTTCTTT.

This chain uses TRBV10-3 with TRBJ2-1; 11 nucleotides agree with TRBD2. The V gene end was trimmed by 3 bases and the J gene end by 4 bases; junction bases not matched to a gene: 8. CDR3 length equals 17 residues. Germline CDR1 ENHRY, CDR2 SYGVKD. The CDR3 region is CAISEGSGGAFYNEQFF. The CDR3 bases are TGTGCCATCAGTGAAGGTAGCGGGGGGGCCTTTTACAATGAGCAGTTCTTC.

This chain links TRBV11-2 with TRBJ2-1, with 15 bases identical to TRBD2. V gave up 5 bases and J gave up 9 bases; unmatched junction bases: 5. The CDR3 runs 15 residues. From germline, CDR1 is SGHAT and CDR2 FQNNGV. The CDR3 loop reads CASSRTSGGEVEQFF. In DNA, the CDR3 is TGTGCCAGCAGCAGGACTAGCGGGGGGGAGGTTGAGCAGTTCTTC.

The chain combines TRBV25-1 with TRBJ2-7; D not resolved. V was shortened by 3 bases and J by 3 bases, with 3 bases between the two germline ends. Germline loops: CDR1 MGHDK, CDR2 SYGVNS. The CDR3 has 11 amino acids. Written as DNA, the CDR3 is TGTGCCAGCAGTGAGGTCTACGAGCAGTACTTC. The encoded protein is CASSEVYEQYF.

This chain uses TRBV7-2 with TRBJ2-5, with D perhaps TRBD1 or TRBD2 (6 bases each). Germline V gives CDR1 SGHTA, CDR2 FQGNSA. The CDR3 loop spans 13 amino acids. V lost 7 bases, J lost 5 bases, and 14 bases lay in between. The CDR3 loop reads CASTRGGWETQYF. CDR3 nucleotides: TGTGCCAGCACCAGAGGGGGGTGGGAGACCCAGTACTTC.

The V call is TRBV7-9, the J call TRBJ2-5, with a weak D call TRBD2 (6 bases). The CDR3 has 13 residues. The V end was cut by 2 bases, the J end by 5 bases, with 9 bases between. The germline V gene has CDR1 SEHNR and CDR2 FQNEAQ (reference sequence). CDR3 in DNA: TGTGCCAGCAGCTTATCCGGGGGTGAGACCCAGTACTTC. Translation: CASSLSGGETQYF.

This sequence joins TRBV5-1 and TRBJ2-1, with 12 nucleotides matching TRBD2. In germline, CDR1 is SGHRS, CDR2 YFSETQ. There are 18 residues in the CDR3. V trimming: 2 bases; J trimming: 9 bases; junction bases outside the gene matches: 15. CDR3 DNA sequence: TGCGCCAGCAGCTTATGGTCTAGCGGGGGGGCCGAACGAGGTGAGCAGTTCTTC. Protein product: CASSLWSSGGAERGEQFF.

This rearrangement joins TRBV5-1 to TRBJ2-7; 9 nucleotides align to TRBD1. Germline CDR1 SGHRS, CDR2 YFSETQ. This CDR3 contains 15 residues. The V and J ends lost 0 bases and 4 bases, in that order; junction bases with no gene match: 5. The CDR3 DNA sequence: TGCGCCAGCAGCTTGGTCGGGACAGGGACGTACGAGCAGTACTTC. Translating gives CASSLVGTGTYEQYF.

This clone was recorded a few times. This chain joins TRBV5-6 and TRBJ2-7, with D tentatively TRBD1 (5 bases). The CDR3 is 13 amino acids. From germline, CDR1 is SGHDT and CDR2 YYEEEE. The ends were cut back, 3 bases at V and 1 base at J, with 8 bases in the middle. DNA for the CDR3: TGTGCCAGCAGCTCGACAGTTTCCTACGAGCAGTACTTC. Protein product: CASSSTVSYEQYF.

The rearrangement joins TRBV9 to TRBJ2-2; D perhaps matches TRBD2 (6 bases). Trimming took off 3 bases at V and 6 bases at J, with 24 bases between the two ends. Germline lookup yields CDR1 SGDLS and CDR2 YYNGEE. The length of the CDR3 is 18 residues. The chain's CDR3 is CASSARRTPGGIAGELFF. CDR3 sequence (DNA): TGTGCCAGCAGCGCCCGAAGGACCCCAGGAGGGATCGCCGGGGAGCTGTTTTTT.

The genes are TRBV7-3 and TRBJ2-1, with 13 bases that match TRBD2. Germline CDR1 reads SGHTA; CDR2 reads FQGTGA. The CDR3 is 15 amino acids. Trimming cost V 3 bases and J 10 bases; bases outside gene matches: 6. The CDR3 sequence: CASSFTSGGAGEQFF. The CDR3 bases are TGTGCCAGCAGCTTTACTAGCGGGGGGGCCGGCGAGCAGTTCTTC.

This clone was seen only once. This chain connects TRBV6-6 to TRBJ2-7, with 9 positions matching TRBD1. From germline, CDR1 is MNHNY and CDR2 SVGAGI (reference sequence). The CDR3 sequence is 13 residues long. The ends lost 11 bases at V and 2 bases at J; junction bases unmatched: 7. This CDR3 is CAGQQGAAYEQYF. CDR3 bases: TGTGCCGGCCAACAGGGGGCCGCCTACGAGCAGTACTTC.

The gene calls are TRBV28 and TRBJ2-2; tentatively, D is TRBD1 (6 bases). With 5 bases removed from V and 0 bases from J, the gap between germline ends came to 13 bases. The CDR3 length is 16 residues. Germline CDR1 MDHEN, CDR2 SYDVKM. CDR3 in DNA: TGTGCCAGCAGTCCTACAGGGTTTTCGAACACCGGGGAGCTGTTTTTT. It specifies CASSPTGFSNTGELFF.

The V call is TRBV30, the J call TRBJ2-7, with D hard to call. With 2 bases removed from V and 1 base from J, the gap between germline ends came to 12 bases. CDR1 and CDR2 from the germline V gene are GTSNPN and SVGIG (reference sequence). The CDR3 is 14 residues long. CDR3 DNA sequence: TGTGCCTGGAGTCCACCAGGCCGGTCCTACGAGCAGTACTTC. It specifies CAWSPPGRSYEQYF.

The V and J genes are TRBV6-4 and TRBJ2-3; 7 positions match TRBD2. The trim removed 5 bases at V and 3 bases at J, leaving 2 bases unmatched. The CDR3 totals 13 residues. From germline, CDR1 is MRHNA and CDR2 SNTAGT. The CDR3 nucleotides read TGTGCCAGCAGTAGGGACTATACAGATACGCAGTATTTT. It specifies CASSRDYTDTQYF.

This chain connects TRBV6-5 to TRBJ2-3, with 12 bases fitting TRBD2. This CDR3 has 15 amino acids. J lost 6 bases, V lost 2 bases, and 3 bases had no gene match. CDR1 and CDR2 (germline): MNHEY, SVGAGI. In DNA, the CDR3 is TGTGCCAGCAGTTACCTAGCGGGGGGGCAGGATACGCAGTATTTT. Its translation: CASSYLAGGQDTQYF.

The table lists this clone with a count of one. The rearrangement joins TRBV7-9 to TRBJ1-1, with 8 nucleotides matching TRBD1. The CDR3 spans 16 residues. Looked up from germline, CDR1 is SEHNR and CDR2 is FQNEAQ (reference sequence). Trimming cost V 5 bases and J 1 base; bases outside gene matches: 9. CDR3 bases: TGTGCCAGCAGCACCCGACAGGGGAAGGCGAACACTGAAGCTTTCTTT. It yields the protein CASSTRQGKANTEAFF.

The chain has TRBV16 and TRBJ2-3; D not resolved. Trimming removed 6 bases at V and 3 bases at J, with 10 bases between. The CDR3 runs 13 residues. Germline CDR1 is KGHSY and CDR2 is FQNENV. CDR3 in amino acids: CASRQQQTDTQYF. CDR3 in DNA: TGTGCCAGCAGACAACAGCAAACAGATACGCAGTATTTT.